Listed here is a single T cell receptor beta chain. Its matching antigen is unknown. Investigators divided CD4+ cells into CD45RA+ naive and CD45RA-negative memory subsets. In germline, CDR1 is LNHDA, CDR2 SQIVND (reference sequence). Unmatched junction bases numbered 9, after V lost 8 bases and J lost 6 bases. This CDR3 contains 14 residues. These data belong to a study of shared clonotypes between healthy human individuals. Findings of the study overall: Larger richness was generally estimated for naive than memory subsets. Clonotypes which were not shared had lower generation probabilities than clonotypes that all four donors shared.

Assay used: immunoSEQ multiplex PCR; TCRdb lists only in-frame clones, some missing. The sample yields a few million clones, 85% to 95% seen once. The sample consisted of naive CD4+ T cells from PBMCs. Subset meaning: CD45RA+ positively selected. This TCR derives from a young man in good health. Some clones in this sample may be carry-over from other donors' samples. The chain has TRBV19 and TRBJ2-2; 7 bases map to TRBD1. The CDR3 here is CASEGRGPSGELFF. In nucleotides, the CDR3 is TGTGCCAGTGAGGGAAGGGGGCCATCCGGGGAGCTGTTTTTT.